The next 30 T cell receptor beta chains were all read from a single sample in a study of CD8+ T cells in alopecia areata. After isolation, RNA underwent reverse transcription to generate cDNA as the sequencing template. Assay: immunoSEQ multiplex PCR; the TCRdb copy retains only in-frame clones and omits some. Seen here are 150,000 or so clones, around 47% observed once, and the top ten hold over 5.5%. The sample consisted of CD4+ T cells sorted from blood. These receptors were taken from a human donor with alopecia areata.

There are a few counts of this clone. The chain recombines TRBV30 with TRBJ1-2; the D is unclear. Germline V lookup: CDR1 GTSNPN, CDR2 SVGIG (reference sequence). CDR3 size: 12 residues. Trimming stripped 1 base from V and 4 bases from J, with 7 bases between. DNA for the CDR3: TGTGCCTGGAGTGCACAGTTCTATGGCTACACCTTC. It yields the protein CAWSAQFYGYTF.

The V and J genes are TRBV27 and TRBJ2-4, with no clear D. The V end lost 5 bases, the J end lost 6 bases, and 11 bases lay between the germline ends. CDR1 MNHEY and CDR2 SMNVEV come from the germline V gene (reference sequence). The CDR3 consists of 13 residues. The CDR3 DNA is TGTGCCAGCAGTGGTTCGATCCTAAACATTCAGTACTTC. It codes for CASSGSILNIQYF.

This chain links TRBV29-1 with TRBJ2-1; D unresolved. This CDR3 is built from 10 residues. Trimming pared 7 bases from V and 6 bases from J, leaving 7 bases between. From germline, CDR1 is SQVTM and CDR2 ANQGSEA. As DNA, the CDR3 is TGCAGCGGTCACGTCAATGAGCAGTTCTTC. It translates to CSGHVNEQFF.

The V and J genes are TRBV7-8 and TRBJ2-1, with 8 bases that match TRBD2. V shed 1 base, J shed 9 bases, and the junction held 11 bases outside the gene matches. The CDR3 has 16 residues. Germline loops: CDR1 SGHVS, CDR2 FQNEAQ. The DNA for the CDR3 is TGTGCCAGCAGCTTAGTCTCCAGCGGGAGCGTAGGTGAGCAGTTCTTC. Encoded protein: CASSLVSSGSVGEQFF.

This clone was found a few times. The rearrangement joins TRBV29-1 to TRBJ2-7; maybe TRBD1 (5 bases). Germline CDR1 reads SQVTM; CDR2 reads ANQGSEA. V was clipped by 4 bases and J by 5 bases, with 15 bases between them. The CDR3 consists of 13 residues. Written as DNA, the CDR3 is TGCAGCGTTGCTCCCAGGGTGACCCACGAGCAGTACTTC. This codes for CSVAPRVTHEQYF.

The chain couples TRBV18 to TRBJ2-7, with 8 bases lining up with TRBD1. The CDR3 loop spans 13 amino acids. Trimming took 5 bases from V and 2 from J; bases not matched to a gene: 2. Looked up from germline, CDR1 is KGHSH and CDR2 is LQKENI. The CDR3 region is CASSRDRTYEQYF. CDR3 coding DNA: TGTGCCAGCTCAAGGGACAGGACCTACGAGCAGTACTTC.

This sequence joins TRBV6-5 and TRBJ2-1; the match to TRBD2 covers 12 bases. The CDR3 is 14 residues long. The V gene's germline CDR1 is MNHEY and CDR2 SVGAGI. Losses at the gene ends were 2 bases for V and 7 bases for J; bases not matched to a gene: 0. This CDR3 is CASSYGTSGNEQFF. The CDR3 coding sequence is TGTGCCAGCAGTTACGGGACTAGCGGGAATGAGCAGTTCTTC.

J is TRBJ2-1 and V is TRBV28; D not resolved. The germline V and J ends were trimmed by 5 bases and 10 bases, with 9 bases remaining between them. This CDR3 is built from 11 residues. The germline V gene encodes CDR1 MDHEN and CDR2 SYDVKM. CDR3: CASSARSEQFF. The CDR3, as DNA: TGTGCCAGCAGTGCAAGATCGGAGCAGTTCTTC. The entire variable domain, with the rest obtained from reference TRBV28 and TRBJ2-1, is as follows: DVKVTQSSRYLVKRTGEKVFLECVQDMDHENMFWYRQDPGLGLRLIYFSYDVKMKEKGDIPEGYSVSREKKERFSLILESASTNQTSMYLCASSARSEQFFGPGTRLTVL.

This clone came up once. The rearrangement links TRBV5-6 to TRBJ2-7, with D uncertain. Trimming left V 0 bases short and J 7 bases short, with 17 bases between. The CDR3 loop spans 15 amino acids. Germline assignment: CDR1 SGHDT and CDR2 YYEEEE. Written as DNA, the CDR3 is TGTGCCAGCAGCTTGGCCGGCCGCCAAGGGTGGGAGCAGTACTTC. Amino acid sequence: CASSLAGRQGWEQYF.

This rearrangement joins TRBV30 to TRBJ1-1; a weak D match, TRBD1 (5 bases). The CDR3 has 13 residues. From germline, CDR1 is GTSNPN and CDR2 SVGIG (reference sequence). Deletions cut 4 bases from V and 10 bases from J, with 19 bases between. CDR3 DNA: TGTGCCTGGACTTTTGGGACCAACCTCCCAGCTTTCTTT. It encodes CAWTFGTNLPAFF.

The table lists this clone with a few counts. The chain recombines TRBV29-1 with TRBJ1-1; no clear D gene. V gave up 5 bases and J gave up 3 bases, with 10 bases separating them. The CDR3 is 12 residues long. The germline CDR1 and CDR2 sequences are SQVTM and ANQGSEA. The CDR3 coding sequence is TGCAGCGTTAGGGTGACGGACACTGAAGCTTTCTTT. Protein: CSVRVTDTEAFF.

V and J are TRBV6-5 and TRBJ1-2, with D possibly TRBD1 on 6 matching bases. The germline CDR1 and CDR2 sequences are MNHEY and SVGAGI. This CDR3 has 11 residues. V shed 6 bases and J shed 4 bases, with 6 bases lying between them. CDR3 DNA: TGTGCCAGCAGCAGGGGCTATGGCTACACCTTC. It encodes CASSRGYGYTF.

Written as DNA, the CDR3 is TGTGCCAGCAGCTTAGAGTCCGTAAGCTCCTACGAGCAGTACTTC. This translates into CASSLESVSSYEQYF. The chain joins TRBV13 to TRBJ2-7, with D hard to call. Trimming cost V 1 base and J 0 bases, with 10 bases left between them. The CDR3 consists of 15 residues. Germline lookup yields CDR1 PRHDT and CDR2 FYEKMQ (reference sequence).

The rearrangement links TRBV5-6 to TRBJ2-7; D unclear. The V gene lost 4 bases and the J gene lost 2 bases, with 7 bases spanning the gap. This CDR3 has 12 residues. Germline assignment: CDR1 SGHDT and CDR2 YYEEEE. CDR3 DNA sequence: TGTGCCAGCAGCCGCGCAGCCTACGAGCAGTACTTC. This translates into CASSRAAYEQYF. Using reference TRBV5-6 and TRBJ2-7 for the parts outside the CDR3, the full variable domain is DAGVTQSPTHLIKTRGQQVTLRCSPKSGHDTVSWYQQALGQGPQFIFQYYEEEERQRGNFPDRFSGHQFPNYSSELNVNALLLGDSALYLCASSRAAYEQYFGPGTRLTVT.

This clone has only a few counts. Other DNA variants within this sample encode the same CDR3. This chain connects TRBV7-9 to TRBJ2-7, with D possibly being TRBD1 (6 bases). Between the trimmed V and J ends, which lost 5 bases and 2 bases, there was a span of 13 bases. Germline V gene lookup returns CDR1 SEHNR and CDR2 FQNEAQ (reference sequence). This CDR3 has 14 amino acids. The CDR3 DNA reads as TGTGCCAGCAGCCCCCGGCAGGGGACCTACGAGCAGTACTTC. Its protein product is CASSPRQGTYEQYF.

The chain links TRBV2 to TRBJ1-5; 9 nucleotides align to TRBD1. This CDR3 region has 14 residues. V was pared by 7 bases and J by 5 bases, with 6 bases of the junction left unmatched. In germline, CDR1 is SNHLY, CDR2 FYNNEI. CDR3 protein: CASKQRTGDQPQHF. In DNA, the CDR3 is TGTGCCAGCAAACAGAGGACAGGGGATCAGCCCCAGCATTTT.

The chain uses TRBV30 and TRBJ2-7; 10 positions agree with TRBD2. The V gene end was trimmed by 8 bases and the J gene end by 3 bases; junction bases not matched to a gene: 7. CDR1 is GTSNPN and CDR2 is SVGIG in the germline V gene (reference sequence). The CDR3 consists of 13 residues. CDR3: CAGESSGSYEQYF. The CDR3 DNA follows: TGTGCCGGGGAATCTAGCGGGAGCTACGAGCAGTACTTC.

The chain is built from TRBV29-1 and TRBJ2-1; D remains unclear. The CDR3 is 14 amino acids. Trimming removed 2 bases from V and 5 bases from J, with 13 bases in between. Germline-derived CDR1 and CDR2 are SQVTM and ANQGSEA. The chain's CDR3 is CSVENRLGHNEQFF. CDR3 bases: TGCAGCGTTGAAAACCGGCTCGGACACAATGAGCAGTTCTTC.

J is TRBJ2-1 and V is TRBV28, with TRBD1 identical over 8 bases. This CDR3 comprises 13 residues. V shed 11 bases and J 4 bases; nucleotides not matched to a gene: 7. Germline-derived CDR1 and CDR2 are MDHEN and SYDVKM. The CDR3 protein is CAAGTGFYNEQFF. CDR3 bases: TGTGCCGCCGGGACAGGATTTTACAATGAGCAGTTCTTC.

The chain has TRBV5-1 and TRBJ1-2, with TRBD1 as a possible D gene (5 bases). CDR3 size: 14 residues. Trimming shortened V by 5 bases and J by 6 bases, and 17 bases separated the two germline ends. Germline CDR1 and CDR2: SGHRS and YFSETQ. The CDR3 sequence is CASRLQVTLNGYTF. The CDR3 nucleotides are TGCGCCAGCAGATTACAGGTCACGTTGAATGGCTACACCTTC.

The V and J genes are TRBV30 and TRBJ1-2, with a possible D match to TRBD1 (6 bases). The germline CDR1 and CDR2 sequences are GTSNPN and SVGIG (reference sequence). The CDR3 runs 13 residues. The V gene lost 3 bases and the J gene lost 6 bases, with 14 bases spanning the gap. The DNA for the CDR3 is TGTGCCTGGAGCCCGATGGGGGCGGATGGCTACACCTTC. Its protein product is CAWSPMGADGYTF.

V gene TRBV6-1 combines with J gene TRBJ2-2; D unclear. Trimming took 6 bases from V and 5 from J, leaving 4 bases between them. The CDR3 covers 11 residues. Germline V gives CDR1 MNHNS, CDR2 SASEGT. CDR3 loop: CASRGTGELFF. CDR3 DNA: TGTGCCAGCAGGGGAACCGGGGAGCTGTTTTTT.

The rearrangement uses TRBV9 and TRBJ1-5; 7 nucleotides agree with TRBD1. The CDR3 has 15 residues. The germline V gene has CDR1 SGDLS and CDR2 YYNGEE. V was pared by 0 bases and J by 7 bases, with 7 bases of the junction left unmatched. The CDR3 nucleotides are TGTGCCAGCAGCGTAGCCACAGGGGAAGGGCAGCCCCAGCATTTT. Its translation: CASSVATGEGQPQHF.

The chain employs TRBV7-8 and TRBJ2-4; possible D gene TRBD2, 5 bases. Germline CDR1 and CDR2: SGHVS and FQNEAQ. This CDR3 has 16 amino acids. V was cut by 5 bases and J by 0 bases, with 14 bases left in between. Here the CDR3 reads CASSPRTDLAKNIQYF. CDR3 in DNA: TGTGCCAGCAGCCCCCGGACTGACTTAGCCAAAAACATTCAGTACTTC.

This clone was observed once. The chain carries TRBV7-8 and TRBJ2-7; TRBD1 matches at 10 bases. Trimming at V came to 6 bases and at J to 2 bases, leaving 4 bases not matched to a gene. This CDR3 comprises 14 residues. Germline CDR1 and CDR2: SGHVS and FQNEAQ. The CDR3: CASRRQGATYEQYF. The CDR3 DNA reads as TGTGCCAGCAGGCGACAGGGGGCTACCTACGAGCAGTACTTC.

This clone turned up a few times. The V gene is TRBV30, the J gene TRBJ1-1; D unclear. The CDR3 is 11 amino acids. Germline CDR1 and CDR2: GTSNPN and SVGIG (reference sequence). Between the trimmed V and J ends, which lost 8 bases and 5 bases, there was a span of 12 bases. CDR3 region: CAGGRVTEAFF. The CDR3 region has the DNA TGTGCCGGAGGTAGAGTTACTGAAGCTTTCTTT.

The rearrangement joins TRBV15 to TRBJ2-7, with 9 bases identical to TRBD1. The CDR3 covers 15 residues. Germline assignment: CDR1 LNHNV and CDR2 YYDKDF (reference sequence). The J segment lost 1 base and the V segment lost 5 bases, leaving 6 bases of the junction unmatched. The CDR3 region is CATSRAGQGSYEQYF. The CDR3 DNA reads TGTGCCACCAGCCGAGCGGGACAGGGTTCCTACGAGCAGTACTTC. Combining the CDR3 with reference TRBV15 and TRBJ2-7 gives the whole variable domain DAMVIQNPRYQVTQFGKPVTLSCSQTLNHNVMYWYQQKSSQAPKLLFHYYDKDFNNEADTPDNFQSRRPNTSFCFLDIRSPGLGDTAMYLCATSRAGQGSYEQYFGPGTRLTVT.

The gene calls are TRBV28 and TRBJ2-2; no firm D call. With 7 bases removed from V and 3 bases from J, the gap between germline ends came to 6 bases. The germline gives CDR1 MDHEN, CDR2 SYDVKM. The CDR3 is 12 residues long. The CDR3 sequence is CASNSYTGELFF. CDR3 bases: TGTGCCAGCAACTCGTACACCGGGGAGCTGTTTTTT.

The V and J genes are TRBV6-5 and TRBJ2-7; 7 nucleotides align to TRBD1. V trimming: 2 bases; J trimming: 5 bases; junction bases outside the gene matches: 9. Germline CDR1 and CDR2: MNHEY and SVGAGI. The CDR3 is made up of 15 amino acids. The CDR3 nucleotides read TGTGCCAGCAGTTACGCACTGGGACAGCCCAACGAGCAGTACTTC. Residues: CASSYALGQPNEQYF.

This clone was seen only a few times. The CDR3 sequence is CASSLAYTDTQYF. For the CDR3, the DNA is TGTGCCAGCAGCTTGGCGTACACAGATACGCAGTATTTT. V is TRBV7-2 and J is TRBJ2-3, with D uncertain. Between the trimmed V and J ends, which lost 3 bases and 2 bases, there was a span of 6 bases. The germline CDR1 and CDR2 sequences are SGHTA and FQGNSA. CDR3 length: 13 amino acids.